The next 21 T cell receptor beta chains were all read from a single sample in a study of cytomegalovirus exposure and HLA in healthy donors. The PCR had 60 Vbeta and 13 Jbeta primers. The protocol was immunoSEQ multiplex PCR, while the TCRdb copy is restricted to in-frame clones and leaves out a portion. The sample has 200,000 to 250,000 clones, and its top ten clones hold roughly 1.1%. Sample: PBMCs. Receptors were obtained from a girl aged 2 to 9 in good health and CMV-seropositive.

The rearrangement joins TRBV18 to TRBJ2-5; possibly TRBD2 for D (6 bases). With 0 bases removed from V and 2 bases from J, the gap between germline ends came to 10 bases. Germline V CDR1 and CDR2: KGHSH, LQKENI. CDR3 length: 15 amino acids. CDR3 sequence: CASSPPTSLQETQYF. In DNA form, the CDR3 reads TGTGCCAGCTCACCACCGACTAGTCTTCAAGAGACCCAGTACTTC.

This chain connects TRBV6-6 to TRBJ2-7; the D is unclear. Trimming took 6 bases from V and 3 from J, leaving 12 bases between them. CDR3 length equals 13 residues. Germline values: CDR1 MNHNY, CDR2 SVGAGI (reference sequence). In nucleotides, the CDR3 is TGTGCCAGCAGGCCGGCTAGGAGCTACGAGCAGTACTTC. Amino acids: CASRPARSYEQYF.

The rearrangement uses TRBV5-8 and TRBJ2-7, with D unclear. Germline V gives CDR1 SGHTS, CDR2 YDEGEE. The V and J ends lost 7 bases and 1 base respectively, with 15 bases between them. CDR3 length equals 14 residues. CDR3 in DNA: TGTGCCAGCCTTTTAATCGGTGTTTCCTACGAGCAGTACTTC. This gives the protein CASLLIGVSYEQYF.

V and J are TRBV19 and TRBJ1-4, with D hard to call. Trimming left V 10 bases short and J 2 bases short, with 14 bases between. There are 14 residues in the CDR3. Per the germline V gene, CDR1 is LNHDA and CDR2 is SQIVND (reference sequence). Here the CDR3 DNA reads TGTGCCACATCCCAAACAGTGACTAATGAAAAACTGTTTTTT. Translating it yields CATSQTVTNEKLFF.

The chain is built from TRBV6-5 and TRBJ1-1; TRBD1 aligns across 7 bases. This CDR3 is 14 amino acids long. Germline CDR1 and CDR2: MNHEY and SVGAGI. After removal of 6 bases from V and 5 bases from J, the junction contained 9 bases not matched to a gene. The CDR3, as DNA: TGTGCCAGCAGCCAGTGGAGGGGGCGAACTGAAGCTTTCTTT. It specifies CASSQWRGRTEAFF.

J is TRBJ2-5 and V is TRBV19; TRBD1 matches at 7 bases. The CDR3 runs 15 residues. J gave up 7 bases and V 5 bases, and 13 bases lay outside the gene matches. Germline V lookup: CDR1 LNHDA, CDR2 SQIVND (reference sequence). CDR3 region: CASSHGTGSGGTQYF. The DNA for the CDR3 is TGTGCCAGTAGTCATGGTACAGGGTCAGGGGGGACCCAGTACTTC.

The chain has TRBV5-4 and TRBJ2-5; D may be TRBD2 (6 bases). The CDR3 is 16 residues long. Trimming pared 0 bases from V and 7 bases from J, leaving 19 bases between. CDR1 and CDR2 from the germline V gene are SGHNT and YYREEE (reference sequence). The CDR3 sequence is CASSLGGPSARGTQYF. CDR3 coding DNA: TGTGCCAGCAGCTTGGGGGGCCCTAGCGCCCGCGGGACCCAGTACTTC.

The chain uses TRBV14 and TRBJ1-2; no reliable D call. CDR3 size: 14 residues. Per the germline V gene, CDR1 is SGHDN and CDR2 is FVKESK. With 5 bases removed from V and 2 bases from J, the gap between germline ends came to 12 bases. In nucleotides, the CDR3 is TGTGCCAGCAGCGAAGGGTCGGGGAACTATGGCTACACCTTC. Translated, it gives CASSEGSGNYGYTF.

The chain recombines TRBV21-1 with TRBJ1-1. TRBV21-1 corresponds to a pseudogene. CDR3 length equals 11 residues. This chain's CDR3 is CASSKVVEAFF. The CDR3 DNA reads TGTGCCAGCAGCAAAGTCGTGGAAGCTTTCTTT.

The rearrangement joins TRBV5-1 to TRBJ2-1; 9 nucleotides match TRBD2. Germline CDR1 is SGHRS and CDR2 is YFSETQ. Germline trimming cut 3 bases from V and 8 bases from J; bases unmatched to any gene: 12. This CDR3 has 16 amino acids. The CDR3 coding sequence is TGCGCCAGCAGCTGGGAGCGGGAGGTCAAAAGGTATGAGCAGTTCTTC. Its protein is CASSWEREVKRYEQFF.

This chain connects TRBV13 to TRBJ2-1; D may be TRBD2 (5 bases). Trimming removed 4 bases at V and 11 bases at J, with 12 bases between. Germline V gives CDR1 PRHDT, CDR2 FYEKMQ (reference sequence). The CDR3 totals 12 residues. The CDR3 bases are TGTGCCAGCAGCTCTCCACTAGACAAGCAGTTCTTC. The encoded protein is CASSSPLDKQFF.

This sequence joins TRBV27 and TRBJ2-2; 10 bases fit TRBD1. With V trimmed by 7 bases and J by 0 bases, 11 bases remained unmatched. Germline CDR1 and CDR2: MNHEY and SMNVEV (reference sequence). This CDR3 spans 18 amino acids. As DNA, the CDR3 is TGTGCCAGCACGCCCGGGACAGGGGTTCCCGCGAACACCGGGGAGCTGTTTTTT. Encoded protein: CASTPGTGVPANTGELFF.

This chain uses TRBV4-1 with TRBJ1-5; D is possibly TRBD1 (6 bases). Germline CDR1 MGHRA, CDR2 YSYEKL. Trimming left V 4 bases short and J 4 bases short, with 11 bases between. The CDR3 has 14 residues. CDR3 bases: TGCGCCAGCAGCCGAGATGGACAGAATCAGCCCCAGCATTTT. This sequence encodes CASSRDGQNQPQHF.

This chain uses TRBV7-2 with TRBJ2-1, with TRBD2 as a possible D gene (6 bases). The CDR3 runs to 15 residues. The germline gives CDR1 SGHTA, CDR2 FQGNSA. The V end was cut by 2 bases, the J end by 4 bases, with 12 bases between. CDR3 amino acids: CASSLSASVYNEQFF. Written as DNA, the CDR3 is TGTGCCAGCAGCTTATCGGCTAGCGTATACAATGAGCAGTTCTTC.

The DNA of the CDR3 is TGTGCCAGCAGCTTAGATTTCGGAGAGACCCAGTACTTC. This gives the protein CASSLDFGETQYF. The chain employs TRBV7-6 and TRBJ2-5; D unresolved. V was pared by 1 base and J by 4 bases, with 7 bases between. This CDR3 comprises 13 residues. The V gene's germline CDR1 is SGHVS and CDR2 FNYEAQ.

The chain joins TRBV7-2 to TRBJ1-3; TRBD1 aligns across 8 bases. Losses at the gene ends were 1 base for V and 2 bases for J; bases not matched to a gene: 1. This CDR3 contains 15 residues. Germline V CDR1 and CDR2: SGHTA, FQGNSA. The CDR3 DNA reads TGTGCCAGCAGCTTAGGGACAGGGCCTGGAAACACCATATATTTT. Translation: CASSLGTGPGNTIYF. Full variable domain (missing parts from reference TRBV7-2 and TRBJ1-3): GAGVSQSPSNKVTEKGKDVELRCDPISGHTALYWYRQSLGQGLEFLIYFQGNSAPDKSGLPSDRFSAERTGGSVSTLTIQRTQQEDSAVYLCASSLGTGPGNTIYFGEGSWLTVV.

The genes are TRBV5-8 and TRBJ2-3; D may be TRBD2 (7 bases). From germline, CDR1 is SGHTS and CDR2 YDEGEE. The CDR3 is 15 residues long. The V end was cut by 6 bases, the J end by 6 bases, with 20 bases between. This CDR3 reads CASTLLLGGGDTQYF. As DNA, the CDR3 is TGTGCCAGCACCCTCCTTCTGGGAGGGGGGGATACGCAGTATTTT.

The J gene is TRBJ2-7, the V gene TRBV19, with 10 bases fitting TRBD1. The CDR3 extends over 14 amino acids. V lost 3 bases and J lost 4; bases outside the gene matches: 3. The V gene's germline CDR1 is LNHDA and CDR2 SQIVND (reference sequence). The CDR3 sequence is CASSMDRGFYEQYF. CDR3 coding DNA: TGTGCCAGTAGTATGGACAGGGGGTTTTACGAGCAGTACTTC.

This rearrangement joins TRBV2 to TRBJ2-5, with 14 positions matching TRBD2. V was pared by 1 base and J by 4 bases, with 2 bases of the junction left unmatched. The CDR3 runs to 16 residues. CDR1 is SNHLY and CDR2 is FYNNEI in the germline V gene. The CDR3 here is CASSEGGLAGVETQYF. For the CDR3, the DNA is TGTGCCAGCAGTGAAGGGGGACTAGCGGGAGTAGAGACCCAGTACTTC.

The chain is built from TRBV6-5 and TRBJ2-5, with D perhaps matching TRBD2 (5 bases). This CDR3 has 12 amino acids. In germline, CDR1 is MNHEY, CDR2 SVGAGI. Deletions cut 4 bases from V and 5 bases from J, with 8 bases between. This chain's CDR3 is CASSSTGETQYF. CDR3 bases: TGTGCCAGCAGTTCAACGGGGGAGACCCAGTACTTC.

The chain links TRBV2 to TRBJ1-1; no reliable D call. The CDR3 has 12 residues. Trimming took off 6 bases at V and 5 bases at J, with 10 bases between the two ends. Germline V lookup: CDR1 SNHLY, CDR2 FYNNEI. The CDR3 nucleotides are TGTGCCAGCAGCAGACCGGGGACTGAAGCTTTCTTT. Its translation is CASSRPGTEAFF.